Below, 8 T cell receptor beta chains from the same sample are listed, as sequenced in a study of blood T cell repertoires in COVID-19. Assay: immunoSEQ multiplex PCR; the TCRdb copy retains only in-frame clones and omits some. Found here are tens of thousands of clones, 65% to 90% of them singletons; the top ten hold under 6.5%. Material for sequencing was peripheral blood. These receptors were taken from a man at least 80 years old with COVID-19, enrolled during active disease.

This clone was counted between two and nine times. CDR3 nucleotide sequence: TGTGCCAGCAGGGAACAGGGTGGCACAGATACGCAGTATTTT. This gives the protein CASREQGGTDTQYF. V gene TRBV2 combines with J gene TRBJ2-3, with a weak D call TRBD1 (6 bases). The CDR3 has 14 amino acids. Deletions cut 6 bases from V and 1 base from J, with 11 bases between. From germline, CDR1 is SNHLY and CDR2 FYNNEI.

This chain uses TRBV7-2 with TRBJ2-5, with no clear D. CDR1 and CDR2 from the germline V gene are SGHTA and FQGNSA. CDR3 length: 12 amino acids. The germline V and J ends were trimmed by 2 bases and 4 bases, with 5 bases remaining between them. CDR3 DNA: TGTGCCAGCAGCTTATGGCTAGAGACCCAGTACTTC. Protein: CASSLWLETQYF.

This clone was picked up one time. This sequence joins TRBV2 and TRBJ2-5; TRBD2 matches 8 bases. CDR1 and CDR2 (germline): SNHLY, FYNNEI. This CDR3 is built from 15 residues. The J segment lost 1 base and the V segment lost 3 bases, leaving 4 bases of the junction unmatched. The CDR3 DNA reads as TGTGCCAGCAGTGATGGGCTAGCGGGCCAAGAGACCCAGTACTTC. Translation: CASSDGLAGQETQYF.

V is TRBV7-9 and J is TRBJ2-3; tentative D call: TRBD1 (6 bases). CDR3 length: 14 amino acids. The ends were cut back, 2 bases at V and 4 bases at J, with 10 bases in the middle. Germline loops: CDR1 SEHNR, CDR2 FQNEAQ (reference sequence). CDR3 amino acids: CASSLRGNADTQYF. The CDR3 nucleotides read TGTGCCAGCAGCTTAAGGGGGAATGCAGATACGCAGTATTTT.

V usage is TRBV14 and J usage is TRBJ1-1; D uncertain. Germline CDR1 SGHDN, CDR2 FVKESK. The CDR3 runs to 14 residues. Deletions cut 2 bases from V and 0 bases from J, with 7 bases between. In nucleotides, the CDR3 is TGTGCCAGCAGCCAATTTATTGTGAACACTGAAGCTTTCTTT. Its translation: CASSQFIVNTEAFF.

The chain links TRBV5-4 to TRBJ2-2; TRBD2 aligns across 7 bases. Germline V gene sequence: CDR1 SGHNT, CDR2 YYREEE (reference sequence). The CDR3 contains 15 residues. J was trimmed by 4 bases and V by 4 bases; bases with no gene match: 7. CDR3 region: CASSETSRVTGELFF. DNA of the CDR3: TGTGCCAGCAGCGAGACTAGCCGGGTCACCGGGGAGCTGTTTTTT. Looking up the rest from reference TRBV5-4 and TRBJ2-2 gives the full variable domain: ETGVTQSPTHLIKTRGQQVTLRCSSQSGHNTVSWYQQALGQGPQFIFQYYREEENGRGNFPPRFSGLQFPNYSSELNVNALELDDSALYLCASSETSRVTGELFFGEGSRLTVL.

The chain recombines TRBV5-1 with TRBJ1-3; 7 bases line up with TRBD1. The CDR3 is 15 amino acids. After removal of 2 bases from V and 4 bases from J, the junction contained 6 bases not matched to a gene. CDR1 and CDR2 from the germline V gene are SGHRS and YFSETQ. CDR3 loop: CASSLQGIAGNTIYF. The CDR3 DNA sequence: TGCGCCAGCAGCTTACAGGGGATCGCCGGAAACACCATATATTTT. Drawing the rest from reference TRBV5-1 and TRBJ1-3, the complete variable domain is KAGVTQTPRYLIKTRGQQVTLSCSPISGHRSVSWYQQTPGQGLQFLFEYFSETQRNKGNFPGRFSGRQFSNSRSEMNVSTLELGDSALYLCASSLQGIAGNTIYFGEGSWLTVV.

The chain links TRBV7-2 to TRBJ1-4; D may be TRBD1 (5 bases). Germline V gene lookup returns CDR1 SGHTA and CDR2 FQGNSA. V lost 2 bases and J lost 3, with 13 bases in between. The CDR3 has 16 amino acids. CDR3 protein: CASSLSPEGANEKLFF. The CDR3 region has the DNA TGTGCCAGCAGCTTATCGCCAGAAGGGGCTAATGAAAAACTGTTTTTT. Together with reference TRBV7-2 and TRBJ1-4, the CDR3 gives the full variable domain: GAGVSQSPSNKVTEKGKDVELRCDPISGHTALYWYRQSLGQGLEFLIYFQGNSAPDKSGLPSDRFSAERTGGSVSTLTIQRTQQEDSAVYLCASSLSPEGANEKLFFGSGTQLSVL.